The rows below give T cell receptor beta chains drawn from one sample of a study of blood T cell repertoires in COVID-19. TCRdb's copy holds only in-frame clones and misses some; the assay was immunoSEQ multiplex PCR. Among approximately 400,000 clones listed, around 88% were seen once. The sample comprised peripheral blood. The receptors come from a woman aged 45-59 years with COVID-19, enrolled during active disease. Both conserved end residues are part of each CDR3. D genes are given only for firm matches. For some rows the clone size is stated as once, few or many, or as a class when expanded; others skip it.

D | J | size | V | DNA | CDR3
TRBD2 | TRBJ2-3 | - | TRBV7-7 | TGTGCCAGCAGCTCCCTGGGGGGGTCAGATACGCAGTATTTT | CASSSLGGSDTQYF
- | TRBJ1-1 | - | TRBV30 | TGTGCCTGGAGTGGCGCCGAGGCTGAAGCTTTCTTT | CAWSGAEAEAFF
TRBD2 | TRBJ2-3 | - | TRBV7-9 | TGTGCCAGCAGTACGATAGTTACCGGGACTAGGGGCCGAGATACGCAGTATTTT | CASSTIVTGTRGRDTQYF
- | TRBJ1-5 | - | TRBV11-2 | TGTGCCAGCAGCTTCAGGGTTAATCAGCCCCAGCATTTT | CASSFRVNQPQHF
TRBD1 | TRBJ1-2 | - | TRBV27 | TGTGCCAGCAGCCTGGACAGGGGAGGCGATGGCTACACCTTC | CASSLDRGGDGYTF
- | TRBJ1-1 | - | TRBV7-9 | TGTGCCAGCAGCGCAGGTAACACTGAAGCTTTCTTT | CASSAGNTEAFF
TRBD1 | TRBJ1-1 | - | TRBV18 | TGTGCCAGCTCGTCCCGTAATACAGGGGACACTGAAGCTTTCTTT | CASSSRNTGDTEAFF
- | TRBJ2-7 | - | TRBV18 | TGTGCCAGCTCACCTGGACTTTACGAGCAGTACTTC | CASSPGLYEQYF
- | TRBJ1-2 | - | TRBV5-6 | TGTGCCAGCAGCATTCGGACAGACCGACTATTCCTCTATGGCTACACCTTC | CASSIRTDRLFLYGYTF
TRBD2 | TRBJ2-1 | - | TRBV4-2 | TGTGCCAGCAGCCAACCTAGCGGGGGGGCCTTTGGTGGGCAGTTCTTC | CASSQPSGGAFGGQFF
- | TRBJ1-2 | - | TRBV29-1 | TGCAGCGTCCCCGCACCGGGGGGCGCCGACGGCTACACCTTC | CSVPAPGGADGYTF
TRBD1 | TRBJ2-1 | - | TRBV11-3 | TGTGCCAGCAGCTTAGGGGACAGGGGTGTGGATGAGCAGTTCTTC | CASSLGDRGVDEQFF
- | TRBJ1-1 | once | TRBV27 | TGTGCCAGCAGTTTCCAGGGGTTGAACACTGAAGCTTTCTTT | CASSFQGLNTEAFF
TRBD2 | TRBJ2-5 | - | TRBV4-1 | TGCGCCAGCAGCCCACTAGCGGGGGTACCTCGGGAGACCCAGTACTTC | CASSPLAGVPRETQYF
TRBD1 | TRBJ1-4 | once | TRBV5-1 | TGCGCCAGCAGCTTCGGGACAGTGGGTGAAAAACTGTTTTTT | CASSFGTVGEKLFF
- | TRBJ1-2 | - | TRBV4-2 | TGTGCCAGCAGCCAAGAACCGGCAGCTAGAGACACCTTC | CASSQEPAARDTF
- | TRBJ1-1 | - | TRBV5-4 | TGTGCCAGCAGCTCAGGGCCCCCGGGGGACACTGAAGCTTTCTTT | CASSSGPPGDTEAFF
TRBD1 | TRBJ1-1 | - | TRBV5-1 | TGCGCCAGCAGCGCCCAGGGGGCAGAAGCTTTCTTT | CASSAQGAEAFF
TRBD1 | TRBJ1-2 | - | TRBV18 | TGTGCCAGCTCACTGGACAGGTTACAATCTAACTATGGCTACACCTTC | CASSLDRLQSNYGYTF
TRBD1 | TRBJ2-7 | - | TRBV6-6 | TGTGCCAGCAGCACCACAGGGGCCTACGAGCAGTACTTC | CASSTTGAYEQYF
TRBD2 | TRBJ2-7 | - | TRBV9 | TGTGCCAGCAGTTTAGCCCCGGGAGGCTACGAGCAGTACTTC | CASSLAPGGYEQYF
- | TRBJ2-7 | - | TRBV3-1/TRBV3-2 | TGTGCCAGCAGCCGCGAAATCCCGGGATTGTCCTACGAGCAGTACTTC | CASSREIPGLSYEQYF
- | TRBJ1-3 | - | TRBV28 | TGTGCCAGCCAACCAGGCCCAGGAAACACCATATATTTT | CASQPGPGNTIYF
- | TRBJ2-3 | - | TRBV5-4 | TGTGCCAGCAGCTCTGGACTTATCAGCACAGATACGCAGTATTTT | CASSSGLISTDTQYF
TRBD2 | TRBJ2-7 | - | TRBV6-6 | TGTGCCAGCAGTTATGCGGGGGGGATCTACGAGCAGTACTTC | CASSYAGGIYEQYF
TRBD1 | TRBJ2-7 | - | TRBV5-5 | TGTGCCAGCAGCTACGGACAGGGCCCCTACGAGCAGTACTTC | CASSYGQGPYEQYF
- | TRBJ2-1 | - | TRBV7-9 | TGTGCCAGCAGCTTGGCGGGGATAAATGAGCAGTTCTTC | CASSLAGINEQFF
- | TRBJ1-3 | - | TRBV5-1 | TGCGCCAGCAGCCCCCAAACAGCAAGAATTGGAAACACCATATATTTT | CASSPQTARIGNTIYF
- | TRBJ1-1 | - | TRBV5-1 | TGCGCCAGCAGCTTGGTTACCGGGGTGGACACTGAAGCTTTCTTT | CASSLVTGVDTEAFF
TRBD1 | TRBJ2-3 | - | TRBV30 | TGTGCCTGGAGTGTACAGGGGGGTACAGATACGCAGTATTTT | CAWSVQGGTDTQYF
- | TRBJ2-7 | - | TRBV3-1/TRBV3-2 | TGTGCCAGCAGTAATTTCTACGAGCAGTACTTC | CASSNFYEQYF
- | TRBJ2-3 | - | TRBV9 | TGTGCCAGCAGCCCCCGTGGGACTCGAGAAGATACGCAGTATTTT | CASSPRGTREDTQYF
- | TRBJ2-1 | - | TRBV9 | TGTGCCAGCAGCGCCGGAGGTTACTACAATGAGCAGTTCTTC | CASSAGGYYNEQFF
TRBD2 | TRBJ2-1 | - | TRBV7-9 | TGTGCCAGCAGCTCTATAGCGGGGTTGGGCTCCTACAATGAGCAGTTCTTC | CASSSIAGLGSYNEQFF
TRBD2 | TRBJ2-5 | - | TRBV27 | TGTGCCAGCAGTTCGGGGGGGGCGGGAGAGACCCAGTACTTC | CASSSGGAGETQYF
TRBD2 | TRBJ2-6 | - | TRBV6-1 | TGTGCCAGCAGTGAAGCTGGGGGGGGACCCTACGCTGGGGCCAACGTCCTGACTTTC | CASSEAGGGPYAGANVLTF
- | TRBJ2-7 | - | TRBV6-5 | TGTGCCAGCAAGATCAGGGACGAGCAGTACTTC | CASKIRDEQYF
- | TRBJ2-2 | - | TRBV7-8 | TGTGCCAGCAGCTTACGGAGGGCCGACGGTGGGACCGGGGAGCTGTTTTTT | CASSLRRADGGTGELFF
- | TRBJ2-3 | few | TRBV12-5 | TGTGCTAGTGGTTTGTTCAGGGTACCTAGCACAGATACGCAGTATTTT | CASGLFRVPSTDTQYF
- | TRBJ1-6 | - | TRBV30 | TGTGCCTGGACTACCGGGTCGGAGGTATCACCCCTCCACTTT | CAWTTGSEVSPLHF
TRBD1 | TRBJ1-1 | - | TRBV5-1 | TGCGCCAGCAGCTTCACCCCCGGGACAGGGGGCGCCTCCCTTCTGAACACTGAAGCTTTCTTT | CASSFTPGTGGASLLNTEAFF
- | TRBJ2-7 | - | TRBV18 | TGTGCCAGCTCACCACGGCAGGCATCCTCCTACGAGCAGTACTTC | CASSPRQASSYEQYF
TRBD1 | TRBJ1-5 | - | TRBV6-2/TRBV6-3 | TGTGCCAGCAGCCGAACGACAGGGCAGCCCCAGCATTTT | CASSRTTGQPQHF
- | TRBJ2-3 | - | TRBV11-3 | TGTGCCAGCAGCTTAGGCCTTGCGGGGCACACAGATACGCAGTATTTT | CASSLGLAGHTDTQYF
- | TRBJ2-1 | - | TRBV13 | TGTGCCAGCATCCTGCAGACTAAACTACCTTACAATGAGCAGTTCTTC | CASILQTKLPYNEQFF
- | TRBJ1-1 | few | TRBV30 | TGTGCCTGGAGTCGGAATGCAGGTACTGAAGCTTTCTTT | CAWSRNAGTEAFF
- | TRBJ1-1 | - | TRBV5-1 | TGCGCCAGCAGCTTGTCCAGTCTTAAGCGGTGGACTGAAGCTTTCTTT | CASSLSSLKRWTEAFF